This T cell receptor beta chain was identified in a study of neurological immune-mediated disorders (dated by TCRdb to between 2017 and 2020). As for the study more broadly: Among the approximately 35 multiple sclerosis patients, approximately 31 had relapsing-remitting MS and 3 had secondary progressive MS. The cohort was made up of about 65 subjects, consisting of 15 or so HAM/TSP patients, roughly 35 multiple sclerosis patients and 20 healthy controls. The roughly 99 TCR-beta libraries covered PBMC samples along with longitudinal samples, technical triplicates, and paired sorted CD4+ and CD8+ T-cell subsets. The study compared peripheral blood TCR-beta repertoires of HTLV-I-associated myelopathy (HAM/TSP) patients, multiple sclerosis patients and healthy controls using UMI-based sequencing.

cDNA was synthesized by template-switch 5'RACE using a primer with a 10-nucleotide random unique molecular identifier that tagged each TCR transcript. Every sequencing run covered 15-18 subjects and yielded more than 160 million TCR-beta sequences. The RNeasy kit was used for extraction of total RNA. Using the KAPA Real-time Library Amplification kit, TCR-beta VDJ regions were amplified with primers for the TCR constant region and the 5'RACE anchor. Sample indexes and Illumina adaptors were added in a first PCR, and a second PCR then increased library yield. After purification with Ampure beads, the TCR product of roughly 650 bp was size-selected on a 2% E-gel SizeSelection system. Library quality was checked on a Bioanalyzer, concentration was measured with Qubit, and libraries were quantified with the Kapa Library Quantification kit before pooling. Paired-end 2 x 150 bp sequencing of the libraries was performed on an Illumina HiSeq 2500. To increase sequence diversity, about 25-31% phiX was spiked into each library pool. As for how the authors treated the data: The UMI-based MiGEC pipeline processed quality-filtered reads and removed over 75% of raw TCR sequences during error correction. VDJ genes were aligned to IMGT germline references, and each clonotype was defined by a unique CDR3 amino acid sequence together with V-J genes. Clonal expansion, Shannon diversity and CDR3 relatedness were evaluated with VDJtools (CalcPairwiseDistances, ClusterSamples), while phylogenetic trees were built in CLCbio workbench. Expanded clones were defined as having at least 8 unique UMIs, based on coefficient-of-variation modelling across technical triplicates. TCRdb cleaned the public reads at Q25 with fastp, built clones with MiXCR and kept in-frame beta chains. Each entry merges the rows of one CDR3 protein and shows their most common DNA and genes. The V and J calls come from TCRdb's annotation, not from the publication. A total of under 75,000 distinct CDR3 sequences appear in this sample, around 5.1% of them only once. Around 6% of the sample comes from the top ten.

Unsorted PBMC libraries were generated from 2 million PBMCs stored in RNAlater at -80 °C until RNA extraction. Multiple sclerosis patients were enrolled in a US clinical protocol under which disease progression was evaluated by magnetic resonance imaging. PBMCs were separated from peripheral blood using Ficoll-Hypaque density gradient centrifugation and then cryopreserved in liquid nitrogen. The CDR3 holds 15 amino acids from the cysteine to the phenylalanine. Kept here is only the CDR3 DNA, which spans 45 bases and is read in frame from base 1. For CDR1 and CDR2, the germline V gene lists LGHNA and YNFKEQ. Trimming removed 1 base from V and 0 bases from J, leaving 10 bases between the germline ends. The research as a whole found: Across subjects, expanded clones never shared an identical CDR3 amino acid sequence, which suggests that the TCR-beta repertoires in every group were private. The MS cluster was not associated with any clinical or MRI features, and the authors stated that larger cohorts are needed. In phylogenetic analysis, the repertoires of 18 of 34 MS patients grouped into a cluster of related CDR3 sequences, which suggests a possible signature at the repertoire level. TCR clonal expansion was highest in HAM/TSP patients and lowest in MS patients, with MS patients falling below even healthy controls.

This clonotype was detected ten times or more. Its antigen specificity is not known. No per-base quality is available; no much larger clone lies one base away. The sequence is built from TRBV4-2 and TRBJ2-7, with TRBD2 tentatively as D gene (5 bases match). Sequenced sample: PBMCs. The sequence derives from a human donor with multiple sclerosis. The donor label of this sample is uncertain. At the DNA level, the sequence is TGTGCCAGCAGCCAAGCTGGACTCAACTCCTACGAGCAGTACTTC. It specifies CASSQAGLNSYEQYF.